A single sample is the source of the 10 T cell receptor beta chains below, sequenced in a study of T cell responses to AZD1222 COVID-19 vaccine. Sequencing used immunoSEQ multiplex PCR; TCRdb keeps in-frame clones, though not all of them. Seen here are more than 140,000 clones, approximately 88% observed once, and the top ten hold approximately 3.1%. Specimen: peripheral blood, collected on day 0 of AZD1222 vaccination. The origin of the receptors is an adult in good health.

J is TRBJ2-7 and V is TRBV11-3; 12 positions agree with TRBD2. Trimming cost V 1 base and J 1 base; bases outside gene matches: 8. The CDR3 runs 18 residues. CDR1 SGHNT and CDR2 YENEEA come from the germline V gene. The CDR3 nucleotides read TGTGCCAGCAGCTTAGCCCCGACTAGCGGGAGTAGGTCCTACGAGCAGTACTTC. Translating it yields CASSLAPTSGSRSYEQYF.

The CDR3 bases are TGTGCCAGCAGCTTAGAACAGGGGAATCCCGTCGAGCAGTACTTC. It specifies CASSLEQGNPVEQYF. The chain employs TRBV13 and TRBJ2-7, with 7 bases fitting TRBD1. The CDR3 length is 15 residues. V was pared by 1 base and J by 6 bases, with 9 bases of the junction left unmatched. The germline gives CDR1 PRHDT, CDR2 FYEKMQ (reference sequence).

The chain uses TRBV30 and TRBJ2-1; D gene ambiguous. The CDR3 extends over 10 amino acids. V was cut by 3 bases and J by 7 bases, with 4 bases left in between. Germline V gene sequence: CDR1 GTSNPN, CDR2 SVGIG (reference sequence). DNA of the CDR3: TGTGCCTGGAGGTTGAATGAGCAGTTCTTC. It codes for CAWRLNEQFF.

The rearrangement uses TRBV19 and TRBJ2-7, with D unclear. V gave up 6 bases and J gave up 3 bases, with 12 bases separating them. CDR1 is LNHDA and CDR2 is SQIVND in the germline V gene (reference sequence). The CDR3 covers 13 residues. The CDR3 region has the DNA TGTGCCAGTAGCTCTGCGCCGAGCTACGAGCAGTACTTC. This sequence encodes CASSSAPSYEQYF.

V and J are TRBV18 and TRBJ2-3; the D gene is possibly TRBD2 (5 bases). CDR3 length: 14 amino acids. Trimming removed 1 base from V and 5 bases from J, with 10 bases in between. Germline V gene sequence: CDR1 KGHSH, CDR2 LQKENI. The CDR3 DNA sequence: TGTGCCAGCTCACCACAACGGGAAGGAGATACGCAGTATTTT. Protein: CASSPQREGDTQYF.

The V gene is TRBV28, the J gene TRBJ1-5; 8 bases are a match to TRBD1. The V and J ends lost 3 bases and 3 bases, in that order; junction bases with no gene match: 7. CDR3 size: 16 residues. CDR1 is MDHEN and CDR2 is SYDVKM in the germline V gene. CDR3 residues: CASSFGGQVHNQPQHF. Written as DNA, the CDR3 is TGTGCCAGCAGTTTCGGGGGACAGGTTCACAATCAGCCCCAGCATTTT.

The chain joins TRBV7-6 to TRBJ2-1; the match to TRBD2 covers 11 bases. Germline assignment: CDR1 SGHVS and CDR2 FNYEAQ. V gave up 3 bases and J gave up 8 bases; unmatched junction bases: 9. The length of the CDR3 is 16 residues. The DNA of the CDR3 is TGTGCCAGCAGCTTGGAGACTAGCGGGATAACCGATGAGCAGTTCTTC. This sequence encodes CASSLETSGITDEQFF.

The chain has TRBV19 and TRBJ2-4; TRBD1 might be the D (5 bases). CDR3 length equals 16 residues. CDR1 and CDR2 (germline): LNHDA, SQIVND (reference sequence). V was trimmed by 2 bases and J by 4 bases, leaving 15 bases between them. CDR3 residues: CASSISPRAQKNIQYF. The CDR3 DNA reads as TGTGCCAGTAGTATATCCCCCAGGGCCCAGAAAAACATTCAGTACTTC.

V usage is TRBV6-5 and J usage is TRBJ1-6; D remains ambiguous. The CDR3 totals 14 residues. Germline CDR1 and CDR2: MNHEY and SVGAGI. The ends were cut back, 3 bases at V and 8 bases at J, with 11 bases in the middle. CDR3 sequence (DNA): TGTGCCAGCAGTTATACAGCAAACTATTCACCCCTCCACTTT. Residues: CASSYTANYSPLHF.

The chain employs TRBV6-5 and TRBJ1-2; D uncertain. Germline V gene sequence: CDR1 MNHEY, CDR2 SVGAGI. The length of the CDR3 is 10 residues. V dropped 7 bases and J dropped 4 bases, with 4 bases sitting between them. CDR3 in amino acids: CASKGYGYTF. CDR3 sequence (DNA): TGTGCCAGCAAAGGCTATGGCTACACCTTC.